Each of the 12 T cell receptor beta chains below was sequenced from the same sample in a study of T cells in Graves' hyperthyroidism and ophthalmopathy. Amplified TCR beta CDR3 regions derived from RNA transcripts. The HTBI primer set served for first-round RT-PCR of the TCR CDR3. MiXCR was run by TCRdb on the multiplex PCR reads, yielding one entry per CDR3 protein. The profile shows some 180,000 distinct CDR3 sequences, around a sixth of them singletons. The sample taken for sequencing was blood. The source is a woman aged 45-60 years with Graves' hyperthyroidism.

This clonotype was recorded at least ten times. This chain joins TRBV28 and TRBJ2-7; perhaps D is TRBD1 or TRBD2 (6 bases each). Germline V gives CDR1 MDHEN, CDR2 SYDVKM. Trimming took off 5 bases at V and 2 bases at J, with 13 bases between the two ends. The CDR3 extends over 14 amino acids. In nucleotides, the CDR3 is TGTGCCAGCAGTGAGGGGGACTTAACCTACGAGCAGTACTTC. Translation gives CASSEGDLTYEQYF. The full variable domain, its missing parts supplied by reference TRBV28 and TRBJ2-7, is DVKVTQSSRYLVKRTGEKVFLECVQDMDHENMFWYRQDPGLGLRLIYFSYDVKMKEKGDIPEGYSVSREKKERFSLILESASTNQTSMYLCASSEGDLTYEQYFGPGTRLTVT.

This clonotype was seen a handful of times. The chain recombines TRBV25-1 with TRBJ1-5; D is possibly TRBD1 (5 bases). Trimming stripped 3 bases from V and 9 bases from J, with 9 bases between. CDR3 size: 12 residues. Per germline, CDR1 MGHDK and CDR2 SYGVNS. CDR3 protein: CASSDRDPPQHF. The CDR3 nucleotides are TGTGCCAGCAGTGACAGGGATCCGCCCCAGCATTTT.

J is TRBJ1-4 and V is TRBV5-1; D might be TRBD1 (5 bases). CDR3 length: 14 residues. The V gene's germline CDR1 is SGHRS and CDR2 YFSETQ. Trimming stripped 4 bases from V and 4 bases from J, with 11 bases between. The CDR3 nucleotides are TGCGCCAGCAGCCCACCGGGGGATAATGAAAAACTGTTTTTT. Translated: CASSPPGDNEKLFF.

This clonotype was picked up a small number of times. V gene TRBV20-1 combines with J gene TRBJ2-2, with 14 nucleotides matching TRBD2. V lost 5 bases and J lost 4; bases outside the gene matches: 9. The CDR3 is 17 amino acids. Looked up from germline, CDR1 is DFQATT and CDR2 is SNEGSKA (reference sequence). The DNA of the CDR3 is TGCAGTGCTGCGCGACTAGCGGGGGGGCGAGGCACCGGGGAGCTGTTTTTT. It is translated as CSAARLAGGRGTGELFF.

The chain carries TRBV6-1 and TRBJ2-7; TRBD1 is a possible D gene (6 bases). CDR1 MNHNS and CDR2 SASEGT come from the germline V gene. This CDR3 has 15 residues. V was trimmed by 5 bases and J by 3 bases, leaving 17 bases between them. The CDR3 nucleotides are TGTGCCAGCAGTCGAATGAGACAGGTGAGCTACGAGCAGTACTTC. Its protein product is CASSRMRQVSYEQYF.

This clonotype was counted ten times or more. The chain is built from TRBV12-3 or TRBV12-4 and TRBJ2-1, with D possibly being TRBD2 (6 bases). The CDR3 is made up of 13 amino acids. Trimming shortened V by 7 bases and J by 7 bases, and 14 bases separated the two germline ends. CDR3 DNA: TGTGCCAGCATATACGGAGGGCGAAATGAGCAGTTCTTC. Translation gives CASIYGGRNEQFF.

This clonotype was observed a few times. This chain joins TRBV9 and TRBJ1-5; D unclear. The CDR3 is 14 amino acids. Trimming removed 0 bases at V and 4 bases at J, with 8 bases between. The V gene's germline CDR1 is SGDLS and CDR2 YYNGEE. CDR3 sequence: CASSVAGVNQPQHF. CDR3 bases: TGTGCCAGCAGCGTAGCAGGCGTTAATCAGCCCCAGCATTTT.

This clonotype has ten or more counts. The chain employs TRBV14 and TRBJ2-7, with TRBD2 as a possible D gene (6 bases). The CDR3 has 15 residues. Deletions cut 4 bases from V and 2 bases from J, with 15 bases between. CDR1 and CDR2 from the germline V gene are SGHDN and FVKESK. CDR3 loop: CASSRAGRGTYEQYF. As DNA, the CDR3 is TGTGCCAGCAGCCGTGCGGGACGTGGGACCTACGAGCAGTACTTC.

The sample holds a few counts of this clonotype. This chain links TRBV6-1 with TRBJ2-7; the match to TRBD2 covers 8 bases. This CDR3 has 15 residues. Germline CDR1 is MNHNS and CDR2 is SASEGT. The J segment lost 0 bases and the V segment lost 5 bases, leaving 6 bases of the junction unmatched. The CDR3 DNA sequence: TGTGCCAGCAGTCCCAGCGGGAGCCTCTCCTACGAGCAGTACTTC. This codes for CASSPSGSLSYEQYF.

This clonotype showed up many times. CDR3 protein: CSASPSQRTEAFF. The DNA for the CDR3 is TGCAGTGCTAGCCCCTCGCAGAGGACTGAAGCTTTCTTT. The gene calls are TRBV20-1 and TRBJ1-1, with D unresolved. V was shortened by 3 bases and J by 5 bases, with 13 bases between the two germline ends. This CDR3 contains 13 residues. Germline V lookup: CDR1 DFQATT, CDR2 SNEGSKA (reference sequence).

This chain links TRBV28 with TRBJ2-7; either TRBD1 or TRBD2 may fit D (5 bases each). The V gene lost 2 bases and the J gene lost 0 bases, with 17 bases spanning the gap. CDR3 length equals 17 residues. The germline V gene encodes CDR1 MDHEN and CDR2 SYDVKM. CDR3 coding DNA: TGTGCCAGCAGTTTAAACTTTGGCGCAGGGAGCTCCTACGAGCAGTACTTC. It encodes CASSLNFGAGSSYEQYF.

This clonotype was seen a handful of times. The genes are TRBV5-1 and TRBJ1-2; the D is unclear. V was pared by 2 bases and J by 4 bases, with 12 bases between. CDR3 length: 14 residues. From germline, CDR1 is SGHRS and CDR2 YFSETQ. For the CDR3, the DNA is TGCGCCAGCAGCTTTAGGACGGCTAGCTATGGCTACACCTTC. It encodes CASSFRTASYGYTF.